Below, one TCR beta chain is given with its context. The data belong to a study of control samples from healthy donors and cancer patients. Assay used: immunoSEQ multiplex PCR; TCRdb lists only in-frame clones, some missing. The sample holds 70,000 to 95,000 clones, 80% to 95% seen once. Per the germline V gene, CDR1 is MNHEY and CDR2 is SVGAGI. Trimming at V came to 4 bases and at J to 4 bases, leaving 4 bases not matched to a gene. The CDR3 is made up of 15 amino acids. Sequencing was carried out using PBMCs. The chain combines TRBV6-5 with TRBJ2-2; the match to TRBD2 covers 9 bases. This TCR derives from a woman aged 40 to 50 with lung cancer. CDR3 DNA: TGTGCCAGCAGTTCAGGGACTAGCAGCACCGGGGAGCTGTTTTTT. Encoded protein: CASSSGTSSTGELFF.